These 18 T cell receptor beta chains were all obtained from the same sample, sequenced in a study of blood T cells in healthy people across ages. Next came a second PCR, run for about 7 to 11 cycles, which used a sample-barcoded 5' primer along with a J-beta primer mix. A single record per CDR3 protein comes from TCRdb applying MiXCR to the 5' RACE reads. The sample lists 1 million or so distinct CDR3 sequences, roughly a quarter occurring once. The data also belong to a second study, concerning T cells of mothers and their children.

Sequencing used blood. The origin of the receptors is a girl aged 2 to 10 in good health.

In nucleotides, the CDR3 is TGTGCCAGCAGTGATTTGTTCGCAGGTCCTCGGGAGGAACAAACTTCTTACAATGAGCAGTTCTTC. Protein sequence: CASSDLFAGPREEQTSYNEQFF. This chain links TRBV25-1 with TRBJ2-1; 7 nucleotides line up with TRBD2. Germline V gene data show CDR1 as MGHDK and CDR2 as SYGVNS. V lost 3 bases, J lost 4 bases, and 27 bases stayed unmatched. The CDR3 length is 22 residues.

J is TRBJ1-2 and V is TRBV14, with unresolved D. CDR3 length: 13 amino acids. V lost 2 bases and J lost 2, with 6 bases in between. Germline V CDR1 and CDR2: SGHDN, FVKESK. CDR3: CASSQRSNYGYTF. In DNA form, the CDR3 reads TGTGCCAGCAGCCAACGCAGCAACTATGGCTACACCTTC.

This clonotype has a handful of counts. The V gene is TRBV4-1, the J gene TRBJ2-2; D gene uncertain. The germline V gene encodes CDR1 MGHRA and CDR2 YSYEKL. Trimming removed 0 bases at V and 4 bases at J, with 12 bases between. The CDR3 consists of 16 residues. CDR3 region: CASSQERPELTGELFF. The CDR3 nucleotides are TGCGCCAGCAGCCAAGAGAGACCGGAGCTCACCGGGGAGCTGTTTTTT.

The chain couples TRBV28 to TRBJ2-7; D gene unclear. Germline V gene sequence: CDR1 MDHEN, CDR2 SYDVKM. The germline V and J ends were trimmed by 0 bases and 2 bases, with 8 bases remaining between them. This CDR3 region has 14 residues. For the CDR3, the DNA is TGTGCCAGCAGTTTATGGTCGGGCACCTACGAGCAGTACTTC. Protein product: CASSLWSGTYEQYF.

This rearrangement joins TRBV2 to TRBJ1-6; D gene uncertain. V was shortened by 0 bases and J by 18 bases, with 18 bases between the two germline ends. This CDR3 is 14 amino acids long. In germline, CDR1 is SNHLY, CDR2 FYNNEI. The CDR3 region has the DNA TGTGCCAGCAGTGAAGCCGACGGGGTTCTGGCCCCCCACTTT. It translates to CASSEADGVLAPHF.

This sequence joins TRBV6-2 or TRBV6-3 and TRBJ2-5; D ambiguous. Germline V CDR1 and CDR2: MNHEY, SVGEGT. The CDR3 runs 14 residues. Between the trimmed V and J ends, which lost 0 bases and 6 bases, there was a span of 11 bases. In nucleotides, the CDR3 is TGTGCCAGCAGTTACTCAGGGTGGACGAAGACCCAGTACTTC. Its translation is CASSYSGWTKTQYF.

This clonotype was observed a single time. The V call is TRBV5-1, the J call TRBJ2-7; 8 nucleotides line up with TRBD1. The J call is in doubt because the DNA end fits TRBJ2-5 better. The V gene's germline CDR1 is SGHRS and CDR2 YFSETQ. The CDR3 is 14 amino acids. The CDR3 sequence is CAGTPGTGEETQYF. Written as DNA, the CDR3 is TGCGCCGGCACCCCCGGGACAGGTGAAGAGACCCAGTACTTC.

This clonotype turned up a few times. The chain employs TRBV12-3 or TRBV12-4 and TRBJ2-7, with 9 bases lining up with TRBD1. Trimming removed 2 bases from V and 6 bases from J; junction bases left unmatched: 5. The CDR3 loop spans 14 amino acids. The CDR3 spells CASSLRDRVSEQYF. CDR3 coding DNA: TGTGCCAGCAGTTTAAGGGACAGGGTCTCCGAGCAGTACTTC.

This clonotype was found many times. This chain connects TRBV14 to TRBJ2-1, with D possibly matching TRBD1 (6 bases). The last part of the DNA fits TRBJ2-7 better; the J call may be wrong. The germline gives CDR1 SGHDN, CDR2 FVKESK. This CDR3 contains 13 residues. CDR3 DNA sequence: TGTGCCAGCAGCCGCAGGGGAGTCCGCGAGCAGTACTTC. Translating it yields CASSRRGVREQYF.

V is TRBV7-8 and J is TRBJ2-3, with D perhaps matching TRBD2 (5 bases). The CDR3 length is 17 residues. Trimming took off 2 bases at V and 1 base at J, with 16 bases between the two ends. CDR1 is SGHVS, CDR2 FQNEAQ, per germline. CDR3 sequence reads: CASSLPASGEGTDTQYF. Here the CDR3 DNA reads TGTGCCAGCAGCTTACCGGCCAGCGGAGAAGGCACAGATACGCAGTATTTT.

The V gene is TRBV7-2, the J gene TRBJ1-2, with D unresolved. The germline gives CDR1 SGHTA, CDR2 FQGNSA. The germline V and J ends were trimmed by 8 bases and 0 bases, with 7 bases remaining between them. The CDR3 is 12 amino acids. CDR3 loop: CASHQSNYGYTF. In nucleotides, the CDR3 is TGTGCCAGCCATCAGTCTAACTATGGCTACACCTTC.

The sample holds a few counts of this clonotype. The rearrangement uses TRBV20-1 and TRBJ2-1; D gene uncertain. Looked up from germline, CDR1 is DFQATT and CDR2 is SNEGSKA (reference sequence). This CDR3 spans 10 amino acids. V was clipped by 6 bases and J by 7 bases, with 7 bases between them. The CDR3 here is CSASWNEQFF. Here the CDR3 DNA reads TGCAGTGCCTCGTGGAATGAGCAGTTCTTC.

J is TRBJ2-2 and V is TRBV18; a weak D match, TRBD1 (5 bases). The germline gives CDR1 KGHSH, CDR2 LQKENI. V was clipped by 3 bases and J by 0 bases, with 8 bases between them. This CDR3 region has 15 residues. CDR3 bases: TGTGCCAGCTCACCCACAGGCCCGAACACCGGGGAGCTGTTTTTT. Encoded protein: CASSPTGPNTGELFF.

CDR3 protein: CSTNREDTQYF. The DNA of the CDR3 is TGCAGCACAAACAGGGAAGATACGCAGTATTTT. The V gene is TRBV29-1, the J gene TRBJ2-3; D might be TRBD1 (6 bases). CDR1 and CDR2 from the germline V gene are SQVTM and ANQGSEA. Trimming shortened V by 8 bases and J by 5 bases, and 11 bases separated the two germline ends. The CDR3 is made up of 11 amino acids.

This clonotype was counted only a few times. The chain couples TRBV11-1 to TRBJ2-1; perhaps TRBD2 as D (6 bases). This CDR3 spans 19 amino acids. From germline, CDR1 is SGHAT and CDR2 FQDESV (reference sequence). The ends were cut back, 2 bases at V and 4 bases at J, with 24 bases in the middle. The CDR3 sequence: CASSLRGGWTISAYNEQFF. CDR3 nucleotide sequence: TGTGCCAGCAGCTTACGAGGAGGGTGGACCATCAGCGCTTACAATGAGCAGTTCTTC.

This clonotype was observed a few times. V is TRBV4-2 and J is TRBJ1-1; 7 nucleotides agree with TRBD1. Looked up from germline, CDR1 is LGHNA and CDR2 is YNFKEQ. The V and J ends lost 4 bases and 3 bases, in that order; junction bases with no gene match: 5. The CDR3 sequence is 14 residues long. The CDR3 sequence: CASSLEQGYTEAFF. CDR3 coding DNA: TGTGCCAGCAGCCTAGAACAGGGGTACACTGAAGCTTTCTTT.

The J gene is TRBJ1-2, the V gene TRBV7-9, with TRBD1 matching 10 bases. With V trimmed by 4 bases and J by 0 bases, 2 bases remained unmatched. This CDR3 spans 15 amino acids. CDR1 is SEHNR, CDR2 FQNEAQ, per germline (reference sequence). The CDR3 spells CASSYGQGANYGYTF. Written as DNA, the CDR3 is TGTGCCAGCAGCTACGGACAGGGGGCTAACTATGGCTACACCTTC. The full variable domain, its missing parts supplied by reference TRBV7-9 and TRBJ1-2, is DTGVSQNPRHKITKRGQNVTFRCDPISEHNRLYWYRQTLGQGPEFLTYFQNEAQLEKSRLLSDRFSAERPKGSFSTLEIQRTEQGDSAMYLCASSYGQGANYGYTFGSGTRLTVV.

The V and J genes are TRBV18 and TRBJ1-4, with 7 bases identical to TRBD1. Germline trimming cut 8 bases from V and 6 bases from J; bases unmatched to any gene: 9. The CDR3 consists of 14 residues. The germline CDR1 and CDR2 sequences are KGHSH and LQKENI. This chain's CDR3 is CASASGTEHEKLFF. In DNA form, the CDR3 reads TGTGCCAGCGCCTCCGGGACAGAGCATGAAAAACTGTTTTTT.